This T cell receptor (beta chain) emerged from a study of T cell responses to AZD1222 COVID-19 vaccine. Background on the study: Timing groups of about 4 and about 12 weeks for second doses were pooled. Overall study results and limits: Nearly half of unique spike-specific TCRs reportedly avoided B.1.351 and B.1.1.7 mutated regions. Mostly white British, mostly female donors; authors suggested clonal diversity may be underestimated.

The table came from immunoSEQ multiplex PCR; TCRdb's copy has only in-frame clones and leaves some out. The data show 150,000 to 200,000 clones, around 92% seen once. The CDR3 covers 15 residues. CDR1 and CDR2 from the germline V gene are LGHNA and YNFKEQ. Trimming stripped 0 bases from V and 5 bases from J, with 11 bases between. As for this clone: Its antigen is unidentified.

The chain has TRBV4-2 and TRBJ2-4; D call uncertain. The input for sequencing was peripheral blood, taken on day 0 of AZD1222 vaccination. The sequence was collected from an adult in good health. The CDR3 DNA sequence: TGTGCCAGCAGCCAAGATCAACAGACTGAAAACATTCAGTACTTC. It yields the protein CASSQDQQTENIQYF.